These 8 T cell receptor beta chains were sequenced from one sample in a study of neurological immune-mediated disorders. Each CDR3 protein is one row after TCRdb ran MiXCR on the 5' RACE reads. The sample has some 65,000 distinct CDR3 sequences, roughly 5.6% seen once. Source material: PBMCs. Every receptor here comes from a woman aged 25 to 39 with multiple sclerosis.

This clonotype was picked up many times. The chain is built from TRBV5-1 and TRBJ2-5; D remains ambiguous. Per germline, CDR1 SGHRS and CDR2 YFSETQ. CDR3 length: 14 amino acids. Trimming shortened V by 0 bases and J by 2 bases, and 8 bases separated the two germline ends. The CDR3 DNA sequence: TGCGCCAGCAGCTTGGGACGGCCACAAGAGACCCAGTACTTC. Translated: CASSLGRPQETQYF.

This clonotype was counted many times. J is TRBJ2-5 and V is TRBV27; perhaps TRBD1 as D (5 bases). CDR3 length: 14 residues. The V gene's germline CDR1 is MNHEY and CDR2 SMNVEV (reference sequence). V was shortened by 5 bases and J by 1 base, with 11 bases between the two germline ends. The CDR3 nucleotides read TGTGCCAGCAGTCGAACTGACAGCCAAGAGACCCAGTACTTC. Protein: CASSRTDSQETQYF.

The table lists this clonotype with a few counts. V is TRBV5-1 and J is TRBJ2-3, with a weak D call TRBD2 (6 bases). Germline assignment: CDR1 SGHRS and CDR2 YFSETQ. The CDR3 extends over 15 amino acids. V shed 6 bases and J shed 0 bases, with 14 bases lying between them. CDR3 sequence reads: CASTPWGDSTDTQYF. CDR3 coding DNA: TGCGCCAGCACCCCTTGGGGGGATAGCACAGATACGCAGTATTTT.

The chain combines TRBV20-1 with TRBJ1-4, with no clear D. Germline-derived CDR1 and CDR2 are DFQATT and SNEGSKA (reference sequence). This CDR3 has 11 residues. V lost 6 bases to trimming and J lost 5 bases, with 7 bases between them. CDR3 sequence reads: CSAPKNEKLFF. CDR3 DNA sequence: TGCAGTGCCCCCAAGAATGAAAAACTGTTTTTT.

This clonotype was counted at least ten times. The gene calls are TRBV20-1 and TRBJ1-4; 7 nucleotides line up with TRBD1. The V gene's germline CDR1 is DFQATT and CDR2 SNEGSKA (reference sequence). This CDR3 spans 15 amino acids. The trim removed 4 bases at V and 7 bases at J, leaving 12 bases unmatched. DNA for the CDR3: TGCAGTGCTACCAATGGAGGGGGCCCGGGTGAAAAACTGTTTTTT. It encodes CSATNGGGPGEKLFF.

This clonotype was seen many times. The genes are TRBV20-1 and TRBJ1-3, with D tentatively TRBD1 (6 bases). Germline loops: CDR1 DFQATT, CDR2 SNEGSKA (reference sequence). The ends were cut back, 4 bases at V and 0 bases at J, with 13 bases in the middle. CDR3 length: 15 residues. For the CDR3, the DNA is TGCAGTGCTACCGGAGGGGGGAGCTCTGGAAACACCATATATTTT. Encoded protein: CSATGGGSSGNTIYF.

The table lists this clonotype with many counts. The CDR3 spells CAWSVSGGPYEQYF. As DNA, the CDR3 is TGTGCCTGGAGTGTGTCAGGGGGACCCTACGAGCAGTACTTC. The chain joins TRBV30 to TRBJ2-7; 7 nucleotides agree with TRBD1. The CDR3 contains 14 residues. Germline V CDR1 and CDR2: GTSNPN, SVGIG (reference sequence). J lost 2 bases, V lost 0 bases, and 4 bases had no gene match.

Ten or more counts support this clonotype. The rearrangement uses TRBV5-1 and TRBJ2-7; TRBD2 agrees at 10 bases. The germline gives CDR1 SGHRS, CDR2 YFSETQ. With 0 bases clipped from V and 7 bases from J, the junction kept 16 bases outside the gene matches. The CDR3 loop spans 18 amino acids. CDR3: CASSLAASWTSGLLEQYF. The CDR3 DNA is TGCGCCAGCAGCTTGGCCGCCAGCTGGACTAGCGGTTTGCTAGAGCAGTACTTC.